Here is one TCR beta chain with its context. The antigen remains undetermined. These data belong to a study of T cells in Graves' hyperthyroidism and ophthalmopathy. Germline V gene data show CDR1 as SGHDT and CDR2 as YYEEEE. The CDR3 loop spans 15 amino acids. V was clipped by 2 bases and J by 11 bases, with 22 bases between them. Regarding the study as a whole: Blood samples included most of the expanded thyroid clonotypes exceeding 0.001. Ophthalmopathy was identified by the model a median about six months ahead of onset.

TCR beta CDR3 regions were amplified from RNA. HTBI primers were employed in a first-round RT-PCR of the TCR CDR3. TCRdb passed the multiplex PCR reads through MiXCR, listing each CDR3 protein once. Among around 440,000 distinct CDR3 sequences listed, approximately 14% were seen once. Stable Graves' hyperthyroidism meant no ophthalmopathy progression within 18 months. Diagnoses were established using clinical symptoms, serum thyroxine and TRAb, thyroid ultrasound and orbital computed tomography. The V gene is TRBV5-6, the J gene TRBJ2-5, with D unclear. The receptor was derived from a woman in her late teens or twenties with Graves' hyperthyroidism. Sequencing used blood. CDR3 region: CASSFSPAASQYQYF. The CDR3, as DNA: TGTGCCAGCAGCTTTTCACCTGCAGCATCCCAGTATCAGTACTTC.